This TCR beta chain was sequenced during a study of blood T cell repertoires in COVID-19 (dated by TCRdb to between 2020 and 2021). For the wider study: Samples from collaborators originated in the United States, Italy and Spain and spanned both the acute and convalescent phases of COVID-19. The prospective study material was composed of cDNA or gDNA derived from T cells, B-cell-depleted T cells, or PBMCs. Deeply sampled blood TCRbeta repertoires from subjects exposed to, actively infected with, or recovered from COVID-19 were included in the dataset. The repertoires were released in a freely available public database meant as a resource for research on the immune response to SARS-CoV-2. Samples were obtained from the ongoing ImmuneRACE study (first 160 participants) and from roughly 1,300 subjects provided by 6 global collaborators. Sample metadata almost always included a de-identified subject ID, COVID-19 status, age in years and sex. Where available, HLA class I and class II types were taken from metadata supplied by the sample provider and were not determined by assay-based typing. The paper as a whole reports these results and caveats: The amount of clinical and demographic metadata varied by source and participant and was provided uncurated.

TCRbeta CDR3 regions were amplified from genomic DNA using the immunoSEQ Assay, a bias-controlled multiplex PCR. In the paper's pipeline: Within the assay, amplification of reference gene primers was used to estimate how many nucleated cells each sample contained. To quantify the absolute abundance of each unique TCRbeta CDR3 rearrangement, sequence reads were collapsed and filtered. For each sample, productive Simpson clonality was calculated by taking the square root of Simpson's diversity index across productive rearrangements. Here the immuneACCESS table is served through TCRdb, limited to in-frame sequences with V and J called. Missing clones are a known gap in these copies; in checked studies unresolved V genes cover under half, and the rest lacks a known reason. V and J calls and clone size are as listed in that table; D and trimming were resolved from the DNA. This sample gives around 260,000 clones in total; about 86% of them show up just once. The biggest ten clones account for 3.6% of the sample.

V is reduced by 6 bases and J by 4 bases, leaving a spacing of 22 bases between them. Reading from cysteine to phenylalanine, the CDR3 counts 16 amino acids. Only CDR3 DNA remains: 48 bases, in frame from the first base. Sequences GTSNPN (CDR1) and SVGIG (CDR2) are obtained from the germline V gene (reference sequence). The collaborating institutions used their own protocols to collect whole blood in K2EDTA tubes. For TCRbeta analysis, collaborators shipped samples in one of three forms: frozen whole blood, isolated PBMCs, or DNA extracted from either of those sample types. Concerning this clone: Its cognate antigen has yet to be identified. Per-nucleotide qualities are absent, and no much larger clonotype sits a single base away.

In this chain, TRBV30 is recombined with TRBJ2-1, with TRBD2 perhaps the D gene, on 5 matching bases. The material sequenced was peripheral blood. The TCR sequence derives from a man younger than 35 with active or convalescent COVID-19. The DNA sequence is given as TGTGCCTGCGCGGGCCATACTAGGTTGGTTTACAATGAGCAGTTCTTC. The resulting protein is CACAGHTRLVYNEQFF.